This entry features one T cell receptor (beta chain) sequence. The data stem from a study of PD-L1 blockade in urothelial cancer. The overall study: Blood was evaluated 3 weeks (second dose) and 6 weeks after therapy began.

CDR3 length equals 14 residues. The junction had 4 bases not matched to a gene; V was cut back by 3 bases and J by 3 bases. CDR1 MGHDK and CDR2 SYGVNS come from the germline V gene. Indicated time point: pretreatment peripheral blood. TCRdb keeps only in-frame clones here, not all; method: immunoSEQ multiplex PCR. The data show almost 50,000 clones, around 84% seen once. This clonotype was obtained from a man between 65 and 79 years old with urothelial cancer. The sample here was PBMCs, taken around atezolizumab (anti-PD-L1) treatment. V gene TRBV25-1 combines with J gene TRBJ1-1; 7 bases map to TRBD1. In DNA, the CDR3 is TGTGCCAGCAGTGAGACAGGGTTGTACACTGAAGCTTTCTTT. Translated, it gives CASSETGLYTEAFF.